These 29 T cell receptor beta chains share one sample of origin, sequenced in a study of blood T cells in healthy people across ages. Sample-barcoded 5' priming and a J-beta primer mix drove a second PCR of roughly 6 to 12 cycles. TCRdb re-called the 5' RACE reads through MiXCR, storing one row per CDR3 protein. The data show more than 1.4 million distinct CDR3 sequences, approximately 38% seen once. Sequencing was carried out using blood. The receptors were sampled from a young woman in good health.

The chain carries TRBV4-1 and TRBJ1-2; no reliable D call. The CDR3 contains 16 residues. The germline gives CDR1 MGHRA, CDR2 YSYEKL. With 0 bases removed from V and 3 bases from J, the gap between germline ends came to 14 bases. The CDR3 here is CASSQDKGMKDYGYTF. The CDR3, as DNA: TGCGCCAGCAGCCAAGATAAGGGTATGAAGGACTATGGCTACACCTTC.

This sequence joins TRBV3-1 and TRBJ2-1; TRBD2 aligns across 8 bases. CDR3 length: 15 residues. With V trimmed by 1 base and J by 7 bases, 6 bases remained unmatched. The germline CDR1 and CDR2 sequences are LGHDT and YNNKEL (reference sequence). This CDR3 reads CASSQGTGGPNEQFF. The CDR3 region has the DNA TGTGCCAGCAGCCAAGGGACGGGGGGGCCGAATGAGCAGTTCTTC.

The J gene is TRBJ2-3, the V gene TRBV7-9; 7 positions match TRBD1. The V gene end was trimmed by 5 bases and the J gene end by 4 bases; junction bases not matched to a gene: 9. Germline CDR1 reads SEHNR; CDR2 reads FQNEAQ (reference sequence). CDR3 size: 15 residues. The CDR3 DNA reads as TGTGCCAGCAGCACAAGACAGGGACCCCCAGATACGCAGTATTTT. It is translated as CASSTRQGPPDTQYF. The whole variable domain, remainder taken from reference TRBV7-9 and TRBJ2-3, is DTGVSQNPRHKITKRGQNVTFRCDPISEHNRLYWYRQTLGQGPEFLTYFQNEAQLEKSRLLSDRFSAERPKGSFSTLEIQRTEQGDSAMYLCASSTRQGPPDTQYFGPGTRLTVL.

The DNA of the CDR3 is TGTGCCAGCCATCTCCAAATCAAGGACTATCCCAAAGAGACCCAGTACTTC. It yields the protein CASHLQIKDYPKETQYF. This chain links TRBV28 with TRBJ2-5, with TRBD2 as a possible D gene (6 bases). The CDR3 runs 17 residues. The V end was cut by 8 bases, the J end by 3 bases, with 25 bases between. CDR1 MDHEN and CDR2 SYDVKM come from the germline V gene. The full variable domain, its missing parts supplied by reference TRBV28 and TRBJ2-5, is DVKVTQSSRYLVKRTGEKVFLECVQDMDHENMFWYRQDPGLGLRLIYFSYDVKMKEKGDIPEGYSVSREKKERFSLILESASTNQTSMYLCASHLQIKDYPKETQYFGPGTRLLVL.

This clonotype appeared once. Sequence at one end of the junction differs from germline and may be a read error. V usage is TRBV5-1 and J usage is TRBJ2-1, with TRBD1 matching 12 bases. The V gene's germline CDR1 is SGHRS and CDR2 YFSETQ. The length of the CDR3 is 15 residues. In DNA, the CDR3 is TGCGCCAGCAGCTTGCGGGGACAGGGGGCCGATGAGCAGTTATTC. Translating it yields CASSLRGQGADEQLF.

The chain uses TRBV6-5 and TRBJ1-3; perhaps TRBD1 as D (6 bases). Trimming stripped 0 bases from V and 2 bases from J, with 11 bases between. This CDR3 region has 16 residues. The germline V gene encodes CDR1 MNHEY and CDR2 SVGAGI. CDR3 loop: CASSYSTGSTGNTIYF. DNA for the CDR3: TGTGCCAGCAGTTACTCGACAGGAAGTACTGGAAACACCATATATTTT.

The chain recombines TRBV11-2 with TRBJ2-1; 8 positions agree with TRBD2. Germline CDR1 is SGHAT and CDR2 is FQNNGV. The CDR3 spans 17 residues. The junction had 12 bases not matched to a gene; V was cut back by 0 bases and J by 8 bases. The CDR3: CASSLDRLSSGSDEQFF. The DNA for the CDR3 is TGTGCCAGCAGCTTAGATAGACTGTCGAGCGGGAGTGATGAGCAGTTCTTC.

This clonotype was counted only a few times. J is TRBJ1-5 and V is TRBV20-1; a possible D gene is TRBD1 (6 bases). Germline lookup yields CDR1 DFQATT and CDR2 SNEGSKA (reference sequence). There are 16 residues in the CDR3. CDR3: CSSASTGLSSNQPQHF. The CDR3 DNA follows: TGCAGCTCGGCCAGCACAGGGCTTTCTAGCAATCAGCCCCAGCATTTT.

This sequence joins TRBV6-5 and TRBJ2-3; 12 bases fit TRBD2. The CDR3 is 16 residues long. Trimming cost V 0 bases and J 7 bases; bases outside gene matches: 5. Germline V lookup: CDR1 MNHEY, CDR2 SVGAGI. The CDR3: CASSYSRLAGGHTQYF. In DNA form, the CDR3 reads TGTGCCAGCAGTTACTCGAGGCTAGCGGGAGGGCATACGCAGTATTTT.

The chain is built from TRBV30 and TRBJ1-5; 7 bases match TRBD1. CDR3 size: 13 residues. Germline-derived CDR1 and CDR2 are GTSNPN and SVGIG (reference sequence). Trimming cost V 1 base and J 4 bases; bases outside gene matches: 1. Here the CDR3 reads CAWSAGGNQPQHF. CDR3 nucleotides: TGTGCCTGGAGTGCAGGGGGAAATCAGCCCCAGCATTTT.

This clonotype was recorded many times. CDR3 nucleotide sequence: TGTGCCATCAACAGCCTAGCAAATGAGCAGTTCTTC. It specifies CAINSLANEQFF. The chain joins TRBV10-3 to TRBJ2-1, with a tentative D call TRBD2 (5 bases). With 7 bases removed from V and 7 bases from J, the gap between germline ends came to 11 bases. The CDR3 covers 12 residues. The germline gives CDR1 ENHRY, CDR2 SYGVKD.

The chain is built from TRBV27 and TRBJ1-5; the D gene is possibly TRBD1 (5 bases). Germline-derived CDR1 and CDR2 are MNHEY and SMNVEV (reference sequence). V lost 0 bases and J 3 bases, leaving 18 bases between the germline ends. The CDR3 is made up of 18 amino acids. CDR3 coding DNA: TGTGCCAGCAGTTTATCCATACCCGGGGGAGCTTCCAATCAGCCCCAGCATTTT. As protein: CASSLSIPGGASNQPQHF.

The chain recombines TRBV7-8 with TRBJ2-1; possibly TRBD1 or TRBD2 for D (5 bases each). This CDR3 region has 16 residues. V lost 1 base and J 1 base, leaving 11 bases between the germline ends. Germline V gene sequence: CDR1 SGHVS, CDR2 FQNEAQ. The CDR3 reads CASSLVGPNSYNEQFF. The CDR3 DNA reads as TGTGCCAGCAGCTTAGTGGGACCGAATTCCTACAATGAGCAGTTCTTC.

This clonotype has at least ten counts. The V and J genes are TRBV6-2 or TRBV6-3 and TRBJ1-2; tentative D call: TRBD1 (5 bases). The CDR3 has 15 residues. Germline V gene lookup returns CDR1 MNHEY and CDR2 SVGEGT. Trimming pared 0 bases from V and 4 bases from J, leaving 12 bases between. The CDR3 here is CASSYSRDSIYGYTF. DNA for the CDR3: TGTGCCAGCAGTTACTCCAGAGACAGCATCTATGGCTACACCTTC.

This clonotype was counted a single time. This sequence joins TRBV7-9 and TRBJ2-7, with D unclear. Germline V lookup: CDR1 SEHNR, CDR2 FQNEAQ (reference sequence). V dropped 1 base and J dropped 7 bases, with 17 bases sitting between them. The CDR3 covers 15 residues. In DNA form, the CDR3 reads TGTGCCAGCAGCTTAGACGTGGGCACGCTGAGAGAGCAGTACTTC. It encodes CASSLDVGTLREQYF.

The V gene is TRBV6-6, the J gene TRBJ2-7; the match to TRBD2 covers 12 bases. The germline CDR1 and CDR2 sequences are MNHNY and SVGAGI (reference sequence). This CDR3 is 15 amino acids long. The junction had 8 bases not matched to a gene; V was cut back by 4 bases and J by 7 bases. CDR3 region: CASSSLAGGSFEQYF. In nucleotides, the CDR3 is TGTGCCAGCAGTTCTCTAGCGGGGGGGTCATTTGAGCAGTACTTC.

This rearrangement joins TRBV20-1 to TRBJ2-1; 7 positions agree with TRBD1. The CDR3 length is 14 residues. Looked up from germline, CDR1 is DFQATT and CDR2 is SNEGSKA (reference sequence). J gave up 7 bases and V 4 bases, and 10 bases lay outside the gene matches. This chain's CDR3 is CSATRDSGSNEQFF. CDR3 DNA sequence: TGCAGTGCTACCCGGGACAGCGGATCAAATGAGCAGTTCTTC.

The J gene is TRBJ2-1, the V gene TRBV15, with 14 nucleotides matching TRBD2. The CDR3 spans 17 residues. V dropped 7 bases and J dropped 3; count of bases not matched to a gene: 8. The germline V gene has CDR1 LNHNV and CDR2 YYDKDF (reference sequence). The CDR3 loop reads CATNIGTSGSLYNEQFF. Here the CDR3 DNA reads TGTGCCACCAACATCGGGACTAGCGGGAGCCTCTACAATGAGCAGTTCTTC.

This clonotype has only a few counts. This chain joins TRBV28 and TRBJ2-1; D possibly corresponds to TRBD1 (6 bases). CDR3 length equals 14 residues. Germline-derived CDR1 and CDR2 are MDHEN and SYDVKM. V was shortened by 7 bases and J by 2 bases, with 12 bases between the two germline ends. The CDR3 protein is CASNQGWAYNEQFF. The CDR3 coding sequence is TGTGCCAGCAATCAGGGGTGGGCCTACAATGAGCAGTTCTTC.

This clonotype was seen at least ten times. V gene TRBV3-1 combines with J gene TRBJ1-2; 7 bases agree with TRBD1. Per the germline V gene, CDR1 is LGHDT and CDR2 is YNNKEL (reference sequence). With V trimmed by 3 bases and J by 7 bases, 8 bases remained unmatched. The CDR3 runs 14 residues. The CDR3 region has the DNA TGTGCCAGCAGCCACCGGGACAGCCTGGGTGGCTACACCTTC. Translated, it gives CASSHRDSLGGYTF.

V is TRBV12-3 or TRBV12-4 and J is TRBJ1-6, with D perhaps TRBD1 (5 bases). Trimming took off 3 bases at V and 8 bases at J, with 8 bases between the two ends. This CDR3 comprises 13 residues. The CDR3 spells CASSFQGDSPLHF. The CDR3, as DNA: TGTGCCAGCAGTTTCCAGGGCGATTCACCCCTCCACTTT.

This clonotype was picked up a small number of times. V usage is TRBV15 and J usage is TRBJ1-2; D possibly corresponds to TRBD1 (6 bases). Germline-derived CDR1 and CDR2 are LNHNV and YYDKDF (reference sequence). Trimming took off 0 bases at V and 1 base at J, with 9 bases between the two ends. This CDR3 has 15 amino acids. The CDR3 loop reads CATSRDGQINYGYTF. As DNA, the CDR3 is TGTGCCACCAGCAGAGACGGACAGATTAACTATGGCTACACCTTC.

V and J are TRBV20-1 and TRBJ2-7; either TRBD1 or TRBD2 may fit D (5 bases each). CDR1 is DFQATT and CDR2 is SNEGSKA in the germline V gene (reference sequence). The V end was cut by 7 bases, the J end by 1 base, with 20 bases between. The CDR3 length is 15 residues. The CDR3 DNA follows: TGCAGTGACCCTAGTGGGGGTCTCACTTCCTACGAGCAGTACTTC. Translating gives CSDPSGGLTSYEQYF.

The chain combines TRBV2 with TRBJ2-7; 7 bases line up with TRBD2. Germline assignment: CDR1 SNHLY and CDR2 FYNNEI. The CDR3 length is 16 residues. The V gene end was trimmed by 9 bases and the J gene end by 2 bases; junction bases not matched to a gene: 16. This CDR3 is CASKASGTNITYEQYF. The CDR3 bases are TGTGCCAGTAAGGCGTCCGGGACTAATATAACCTACGAGCAGTACTTC.

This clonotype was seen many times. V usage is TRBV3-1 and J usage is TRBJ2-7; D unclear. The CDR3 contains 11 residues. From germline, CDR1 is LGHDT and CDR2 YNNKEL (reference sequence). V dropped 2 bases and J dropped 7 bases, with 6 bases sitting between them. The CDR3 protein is CASSQTGEQYF. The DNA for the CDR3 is TGTGCCAGCAGCCAAACCGGGGAGCAGTACTTC.

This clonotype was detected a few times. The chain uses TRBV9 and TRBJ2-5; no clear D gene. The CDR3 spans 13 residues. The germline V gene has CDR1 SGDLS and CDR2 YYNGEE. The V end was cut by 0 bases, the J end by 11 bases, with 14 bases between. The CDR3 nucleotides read TGTGCCAGCAGCGTAGGCACCTACAATGAGCAGTACTTC. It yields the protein CASSVGTYNEQYF.

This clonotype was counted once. The CDR3: CATWDWFNEQFF. The CDR3 DNA reads TGTGCCACCTGGGACTGGTTCAATGAGCAGTTCTTC. The J gene is TRBJ2-1, the V gene TRBV24-1, with D perhaps matching TRBD2 (6 bases). CDR1 and CDR2 from the germline V gene are KGHDR and SFDVKD. The V end lost 9 bases, the J end lost 6 bases, and 11 bases lay between the germline ends. The CDR3 is 12 residues long.

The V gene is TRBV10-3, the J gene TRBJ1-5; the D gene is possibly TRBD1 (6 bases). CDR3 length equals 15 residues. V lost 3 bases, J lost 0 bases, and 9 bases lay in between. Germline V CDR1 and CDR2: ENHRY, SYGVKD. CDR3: CAISDGQYSNQPQHF. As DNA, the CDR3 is TGTGCCATCAGTGATGGACAGTATAGCAATCAGCCCCAGCATTTT.

Here the CDR3 reads CASSLVQGNQPQHF. The DNA for the CDR3 is TGTGCCAGCAGCTTAGTGCAGGGGAATCAGCCCCAGCATTTT. This sequence joins TRBV7-8 and TRBJ1-5, with a possible D match to TRBD1 (6 bases). CDR3 length: 14 amino acids. Between the trimmed V and J ends, which lost 1 base and 4 bases, there was a span of 8 bases. Germline V CDR1 and CDR2: SGHVS, FQNEAQ. The full variable domain, in which reference TRBV7-8 and TRBJ1-5 provide the parts outside the CDR3, is GAGVSQSPRYKVAKRGQDVALRCDPISGHVSLFWYQQALGQGPEFLTYFQNEAQLDKSGLPSDRFFAERPEGSVSTLKIQRTQQEDSAVYLCASSLVQGNQPQHFGDGTRLSIL.